The 14 T cell receptor beta chains reported below all come from one sample, sequenced in a study of monozygotic twins with inflammatory bowel disease. Each CDR3 protein gets one entry in TCRdb, which reprocessed the 5' RACE reads and gives no DNA. This listing includes 300,000 to 400,000 distinct CDR3 sequences. Sequenced: blood. These TCRs come from a human donor with ulcerative colitis or Crohn's disease, or a healthy co-twin of an affected twin (not recorded which).

This chain uses TRBV27 with TRBJ2-1; the D gene TCRdb calls, TRBD2, cannot be checked with no DNA. The CDR3 runs to 12 residues. Germline assignment: CDR1 MNHEY and CDR2 SMNVEV (reference sequence). The CDR3 reads CASGPLAEEQFF.

This rearrangement joins TRBV12-3 or TRBV12-4 to TRBJ2-1; no DNA is available, so the TRBD2 call from TCRdb remains unchecked. CDR3 length equals 15 residues. This CDR3 is CASTETSGGALEQFF.

The rearrangement joins TRBV19 to TRBJ1-1. The CDR3 covers 15 residues. Germline V gene data show CDR1 as LNHDA and CDR2 as SQIVND (reference sequence). The CDR3 region is CASSPKGLMNTEAFF.

The V call is TRBV7-3, the J call TRBJ2-3; TCRdb lists TRBD2, though no DNA is available to test this call. Germline lookup yields CDR1 SGHTA and CDR2 FQGTGA. This CDR3 comprises 14 residues. This CDR3 reads CASSLGALRDTQYF.

J is TRBJ1-2 and V is TRBV18. The germline gives CDR1 KGHSH, CDR2 LQKENI. The CDR3 length is 12 residues. The CDR3 spells CASSQPGSGYTF.

The chain couples TRBV7-8 to TRBJ1-3; as DNA is missing, the TRBD1 call by TCRdb cannot be tested. The CDR3 length is 16 residues. From germline, CDR1 is SGHVS and CDR2 FQNEAQ. The CDR3 here is CASSPMTGPSGNTIYF.

The chain has TRBV6-5 and TRBJ2-7. CDR3 length equals 15 residues. Germline assignment: CDR1 MNHEY and CDR2 SVGAGI. The CDR3 here is CASSYSARLVYEQYF.

The chain employs TRBV7-2 and TRBJ1-1. CDR3 length equals 14 residues. The V gene's germline CDR1 is SGHTA and CDR2 FQGNSA. This chain's CDR3 is CASSLAGSNTEAFF.

This rearrangement joins TRBV5-1 to TRBJ1-5. Germline V gene data show CDR1 as SGHRS and CDR2 as YFSETQ. The CDR3 is 14 residues long. CDR3 protein: CASRATDGNQPQHF.

The chain's CDR3 is CASSLGGMTDTQYF. The V and J genes are TRBV7-2 and TRBJ2-3; TCRdb picks TRBD1, but there is no DNA to check that call. Per germline, CDR1 SGHTA and CDR2 FQGNSA. This CDR3 is built from 14 residues. Together with reference TRBV7-2 and TRBJ2-3, the CDR3 gives the full variable domain: GAGVSQSPSNKVTEKGKDVELRCDPISGHTALYWYRQSLGQGLEFLIYFQGNSAPDKSGLPSDRFSAERTGGSVSTLTIQRTQQEDSAVYLCASSLGGMTDTQYFGPGTRLTVL.

The chain recombines TRBV7-2 with TRBJ2-6. This CDR3 is 13 amino acids long. Germline V gives CDR1 SGHTA, CDR2 FQGNSA. This chain's CDR3 is CASSFTGANVLTF.

The CDR3 sequence is CASSLQGQGGDEQFF. The J gene is TRBJ2-1, the V gene TRBV7-3; TCRdb gives TRBD1 as the D gene, but with no DNA this cannot be confirmed. Germline-derived CDR1 and CDR2 are SGHTA and FQGTGA. CDR3 length equals 15 residues.

This chain links TRBV29-1 with TRBJ2-3; the TRBD1 assignment by TCRdb is unverifiable without DNA. Germline CDR1 is SQVTM and CDR2 is ANQGSEA. The CDR3 covers 15 residues. The chain's CDR3 is CSVPPDRSSTDTQYF.

The chain has TRBV11-2 and TRBJ2-3; TCRdb's assignment of TRBD2 cannot be checked, as there is no DNA. In germline, CDR1 is SGHAT, CDR2 FQNNGV. The CDR3 spans 19 residues. CDR3 residues: CASSHLPGLAGAYTDTQYF.